Each of the 15 T cell receptor beta chains below was sequenced from the same sample in a study of shared clonotypes between healthy human individuals. Produced via immunoSEQ multiplex PCR; TCRdb's table is partial and in-frame only. The data contain approximately 2.1 million clones, more than 85% of them singletons. Sequenced: naive CD4+ T cells from PBMCs. Subset reported: CD45RA+ positively selected. All receptors come from a young man in good health. Some clones in this sample may be carry-over from other donors' samples.

V usage is TRBV4-1 and J usage is TRBJ2-6, with D hard to call. V was trimmed by 0 bases and J by 0 bases, leaving 6 bases between them. The germline gives CDR1 MGHRA, CDR2 YSYEKL. CDR3 length: 16 amino acids. Written as DNA, the CDR3 is TGCGCCAGCAGCCAAGAAAGGAGCTCTGGGGCCAACGTCCTGACTTTC. Protein sequence: CASSQERSSGANVLTF.

The V gene is TRBV7-2, the J gene TRBJ1-1; D is unclear. Germline CDR1 is SGHTA and CDR2 is FQGNSA. The CDR3 is 14 residues long. V lost 4 bases, J lost 1 base, and 10 bases lay in between. This CDR3 reads CASSSLSGNTEAFF. CDR3 in DNA: TGTGCCAGCAGCTCCCTTTCAGGGAACACTGAAGCTTTCTTT.

This chain uses TRBV30 with TRBJ2-6; tentative D call: TRBD2 (6 bases). This CDR3 is 15 amino acids long. V lost 0 bases and J lost 3, with 9 bases in between. Germline V lookup: CDR1 GTSNPN, CDR2 SVGIG (reference sequence). This CDR3 is CAWSVRRGGANVLTF. The CDR3, as DNA: TGTGCCTGGAGTGTAAGGAGGGGTGGGGCCAACGTCCTGACTTTC.

This clone has a single count. The sample has other DNA sequences that encode this CDR3 too. This chain links TRBV6-6 with TRBJ2-5; no clear D gene. Deletions cut 6 bases from V and 3 bases from J, with 5 bases between. Germline V CDR1 and CDR2: MNHNY, SVGAGI (reference sequence). The CDR3 consists of 11 residues. The CDR3 is CASSTEETQYF. CDR3 DNA: TGTGCCAGCAGCACTGAAGAGACCCAGTACTTC.

This chain joins TRBV28 and TRBJ1-5; possibly TRBD1 for D (5 bases). The CDR3 sequence is 15 residues long. V lost 6 bases to trimming and J lost 4 bases, with 16 bases between them. The germline CDR1 and CDR2 sequences are MDHEN and SYDVKM. CDR3 loop: CASRSGNRGNQPQHF. The CDR3 region has the DNA TGTGCCAGCAGATCAGGGAATAGGGGAAATCAGCCCCAGCATTTT.

The genes are TRBV19 and TRBJ1-5; 7 bases align to TRBD1. Germline CDR1 reads LNHDA; CDR2 reads SQIVND (reference sequence). CDR3 length equals 16 residues. With 4 bases clipped from V and 0 bases from J, the junction kept 6 bases outside the gene matches. CDR3 loop: CASSKRGLNSNQPQHF. The CDR3 nucleotides are TGTGCCAGTAGTAAAAGGGGGCTGAATAGCAATCAGCCCCAGCATTTT.

The rearrangement links TRBV28 to TRBJ2-1, with TRBD2 as a possible D gene (5 bases). The germline V and J ends were trimmed by 6 bases and 0 bases, with 18 bases remaining between them. CDR3 length: 17 amino acids. Germline V lookup: CDR1 MDHEN, CDR2 SYDVKM. In DNA, the CDR3 is TGTGCCAGCAGGGGGTTTACCGGACTGAGCTCCTACAATGAGCAGTTCTTC. Its protein product is CASRGFTGLSSYNEQFF.

The chain carries TRBV2 and TRBJ1-1, with D possibly matching TRBD1 (6 bases). This CDR3 is 13 amino acids long. The germline CDR1 and CDR2 sequences are SNHLY and FYNNEI. V shed 6 bases and J shed 4 bases, with 12 bases lying between them. CDR3 loop: CASRGGVGTEAFF. The CDR3 nucleotides read TGTGCCAGCAGAGGGGGGGTGGGCACTGAAGCTTTCTTT.

The chain is built from TRBV18 and TRBJ2-1; D call uncertain. This CDR3 region has 16 residues. V lost 3 bases to trimming and J lost 3 bases, with 15 bases between them. CDR1 KGHSH and CDR2 LQKENI come from the germline V gene. DNA for the CDR3: TGTGCCAGCTCACCGGGGTTTACATCCAACTACAATGAGCAGTTCTTC. This encodes CASSPGFTSNYNEQFF.

The gene calls are TRBV5-1 and TRBJ2-5; the match to TRBD1 covers 8 bases. With 0 bases clipped from V and 7 bases from J, the junction kept 11 bases outside the gene matches. The CDR3 is made up of 16 amino acids. In germline, CDR1 is SGHRS, CDR2 YFSETQ. Here the CDR3 DNA reads TGCGCCAGCAGCTTGGCCCTGGCGCAGGGGGCAGGGACCCAGTACTTC. This encodes CASSLALAQGAGTQYF.

This rearrangement joins TRBV6-6 to TRBJ2-7; possible D gene TRBD1, 6 bases. CDR3 length equals 13 residues. Germline V gene lookup returns CDR1 MNHNY and CDR2 SVGAGI (reference sequence). V lost 3 bases and J 6 bases, leaving 12 bases between the germline ends. The CDR3: CASSYDRQREQYF. CDR3 DNA: TGTGCCAGCAGTTATGACAGGCAGCGCGAGCAGTACTTC.

V and J are TRBV28 and TRBJ2-5; either TRBD1 or TRBD2 may supply D (5 bases each). V lost 3 bases to trimming and J lost 2 bases, with 16 bases between them. Germline V gene data show CDR1 as MDHEN and CDR2 as SYDVKM. The CDR3 is 16 amino acids. DNA of the CDR3: TGTGCCAGCAGTTTTGGAGGAAAAGGGGAGCAAGAGACCCAGTACTTC. Its protein product is CASSFGGKGEQETQYF. The full variable domain, rest sourced from reference TRBV28 and TRBJ2-5, is DVKVTQSSRYLVKRTGEKVFLECVQDMDHENMFWYRQDPGLGLRLIYFSYDVKMKEKGDIPEGYSVSREKKERFSLILESASTNQTSMYLCASSFGGKGEQETQYFGPGTRLLVL.

This clone was recorded many times. The chain is built from TRBV6-4 and TRBJ2-2; perhaps TRBD1 as D (6 bases). In germline, CDR1 is MRHNA, CDR2 SNTAGT. This CDR3 is 15 amino acids long. Trimming took 0 bases from V and 3 from J, leaving 8 bases between them. The CDR3 loop reads CASSDSNRDTGELFF. The CDR3 coding sequence is TGTGCCAGCAGTGACTCGAACAGGGACACCGGGGAGCTGTTTTTT.

This clone was recorded once. For the CDR3, the DNA is TGTGCCAGCAGCCAAGGGGACTCACAGAGCTCCTACGAGCAGTACTTC. Amino acids: CASSQGDSQSSYEQYF. This sequence joins TRBV4-2 and TRBJ2-7, with a possible D match to TRBD2 (6 bases). The germline V gene has CDR1 LGHNA and CDR2 YNFKEQ. V lost 1 base and J 0 bases, leaving 13 bases between the germline ends. The CDR3 is 16 residues long.

The chain joins TRBV2 to TRBJ2-2, with D unresolved. The V end lost 6 bases, the J end lost 0 bases, and 11 bases lay between the germline ends. The CDR3 covers 15 residues. Germline CDR1 SNHLY, CDR2 FYNNEI. The CDR3 loop reads CASRIDLSNTGELFF. CDR3 DNA sequence: TGTGCCAGCAGGATAGATCTGTCGAACACCGGGGAGCTGTTTTTT.